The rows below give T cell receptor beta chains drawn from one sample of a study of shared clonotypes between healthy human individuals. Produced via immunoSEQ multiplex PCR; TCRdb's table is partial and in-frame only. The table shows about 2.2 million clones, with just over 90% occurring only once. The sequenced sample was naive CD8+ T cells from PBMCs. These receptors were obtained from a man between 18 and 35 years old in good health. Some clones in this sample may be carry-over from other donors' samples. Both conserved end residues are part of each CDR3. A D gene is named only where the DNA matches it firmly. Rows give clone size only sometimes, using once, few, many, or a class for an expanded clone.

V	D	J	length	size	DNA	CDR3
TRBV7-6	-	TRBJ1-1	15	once	TGTGCCAGCAGCCCCGGGACGGTAATAAACACTGAAGCTTTCTTT	CASSPGTVINTEAFF
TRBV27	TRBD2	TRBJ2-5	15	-	TGTGCCAGCAGTTTATTAGCGGGGACGCAAGAGACCCAGTACTTC	CASSLLAGTQETQYF
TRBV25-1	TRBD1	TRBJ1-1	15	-	TGTGCCAGCAGTGGGCGGACAGGGGAGAACACTGAAGCTTTCTTT	CASSGRTGENTEAFF
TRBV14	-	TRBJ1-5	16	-	TGTGCCAGCAGCCAACGGCCCCCTCAGGGCAATCAGCCCCAGCATTTT	CASSQRPPQGNQPQHF
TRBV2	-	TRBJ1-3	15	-	TGTGCCAGCAGTGAACTAGGGAAGGGTGGGAACACCATATATTTT	CASSELGKGGNTIYF
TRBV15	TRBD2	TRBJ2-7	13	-	TGTGCCACCAGCGGGAGGGAATTCGACGAGCAGTACTTC	CATSGREFDEQYF
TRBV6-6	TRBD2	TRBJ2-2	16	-	TGTGCCAGCAGACCTACTAGCGGAGAGAACACCGGGGAGCTGTTTTTT	CASRPTSGENTGELFF
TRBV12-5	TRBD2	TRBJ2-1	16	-	TGTGCTAGTGGTTTCACTAGCGGGAGGACCTACAATGAGCAGTTCTTC	CASGFTSGRTYNEQFF
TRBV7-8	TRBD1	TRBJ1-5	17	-	TGTGCCAGCAGCTCCATAGGACAGGGGGCAGGGGATCAGCCCCAGCATTTT	CASSSIGQGAGDQPQHF
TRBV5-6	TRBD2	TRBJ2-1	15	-	TGTGCCAGCAGCTTGGCCGTAGCGGGAGGGCCGTGGGAGTTCTTC	CASSLAVAGGPWEFF
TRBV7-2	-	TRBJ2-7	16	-	TGTGCCAGCAGCCAAACCCCTGCAGCGGCCTATGGGGAGCAGTACTTC	CASSQTPAAAYGEQYF
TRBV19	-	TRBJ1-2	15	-	TGTGCCAGCCGGGAGTCTATGAATCCATTCTATGGCTACACCTTC	CASRESMNPFYGYTF
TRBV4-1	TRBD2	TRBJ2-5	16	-	TGCGCCAGCAGCCACCCCAAGGCGGTAGCGGGAGAGACCCAGTACTTC	CASSHPKAVAGETQYF
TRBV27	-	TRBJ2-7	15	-	TGTGCCAGCAGTTTATCGGGCAGGGGATCGAACGAGCAGTACTTC	CASSLSGRGSNEQYF
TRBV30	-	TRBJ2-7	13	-	TGTGCCTGGGAGCCAGAACACTCCTACGAGCAGTACTTC	CAWEPEHSYEQYF
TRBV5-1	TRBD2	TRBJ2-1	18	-	TGCGCCAGCAGAAGCAGCATTTCACTGACTAGCGGGTCCAATGAGCAGTTCTTC	CASRSSISLTSGSNEQFF
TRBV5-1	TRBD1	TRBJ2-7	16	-	TGCGCCAGCAGCTTGGACAGGGGCGAATCCGACTACGAGCAGTACTTC	CASSLDRGESDYEQYF
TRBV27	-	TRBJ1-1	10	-	TGTGCCAGCGGTTTGGCCGAAGCTTTCTTT	CASGLAEAFF
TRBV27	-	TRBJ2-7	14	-	TGTGCCAGCAGCCGTACCGGGACAAACTACGAGCAGTACTTC	CASSRTGTNYEQYF
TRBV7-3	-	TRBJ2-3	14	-	TGTGCCAGCAGCTTAGTAGCGGAACTAGATACGCAGTATTTT	CASSLVAELDTQYF
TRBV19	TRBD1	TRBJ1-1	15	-	TGTGCCAGTAGTGGGAGACAGGGGTCGAACACTGAAGCTTTCTTT	CASSGRQGSNTEAFF
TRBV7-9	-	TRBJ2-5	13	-	TGTGCCAGCAGCTACTCCACTGGAGAGACCCAGTACTTC	CASSYSTGETQYF
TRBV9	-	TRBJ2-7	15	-	TGTGCCAGCAGCCCCAGGGCGGACCTTGACTACGAGCAGTACTTC	CASSPRADLDYEQYF